These 21 T cell receptor beta chains came from one sample sequenced in a study of shared clonotypes between healthy human individuals. Naive CD8 isolation took CD45RO-negative cells positively selected for CCR7 and excluded terminally differentiated effector memory CD45RA+ cells. Only in-frame clones appear in the TCRdb table, and some are missing; sequencing was by immunoSEQ multiplex PCR. The data show about 580,000 clones, 98% seen once. Specimen: naive CD8+ T cells sorted from blood. The receptor set was obtained from a man younger than 40 in good health.

The chain uses TRBV15 and TRBJ1-2; the D gene is possibly TRBD1 (5 bases). CDR3 length: 15 amino acids. Deletions cut 1 base from V and 2 bases from J, with 11 bases between. Germline CDR1 LNHNV, CDR2 YYDKDF (reference sequence). The CDR3 DNA reads TGTGCCACCAGCAGAGGGACACCAAGGAACTATGGCTACACCTTC. This sequence encodes CATSRGTPRNYGYTF.

This clone appeared once. The gene calls are TRBV30 and TRBJ2-7, with TRBD2 matching over 9 bases. Germline V gives CDR1 GTSNPN, CDR2 SVGIG (reference sequence). The V and J ends lost 0 bases and 0 bases, in that order; junction bases with no gene match: 6. The CDR3 covers 16 residues. CDR3 DNA: TGTGCCTGGAGTGTACAGACTAGCGGATTCTCCTACGAGCAGTACTTC. Translating gives CAWSVQTSGFSYEQYF.

The chain uses TRBV29-1 and TRBJ2-2, with unresolved D. CDR1 and CDR2 (germline): SQVTM, ANQGSEA. Deletions cut 5 bases from V and 0 bases from J, with 7 bases between. The CDR3 sequence is 13 residues long. This CDR3 is CSVYTTNTGELFF. CDR3 DNA: TGCAGCGTTTATACAACGAACACCGGGGAGCTGTTTTTT.

V is TRBV7-2 and J is TRBJ2-1; D may be TRBD2 (6 bases). V dropped 2 bases and J dropped 5 bases, with 13 bases sitting between them. Germline CDR1 is SGHTA and CDR2 is FQGNSA. The CDR3 sequence is 15 residues long. The DNA of the CDR3 is TGTGCCAGCAGCTTACGGTGGAGGGGCGACAATGAGCAGTTCTTC. This sequence encodes CASSLRWRGDNEQFF.

This clone showed up just a few times. Other DNA sequences of this sample code for an identical CDR3. V gene TRBV4-3 combines with J gene TRBJ2-6; 8 bases align to TRBD1. This CDR3 has 15 amino acids. J gave up 4 bases and V 1 base, and 0 bases lay outside the gene matches. Germline CDR1 and CDR2: LGHNA and YSLEER. For the CDR3, the DNA is TGCGCCAGCAGCCAAGGGACAGGGGGGGCCAACGTCCTGACTTTC. Translating gives CASSQGTGGANVLTF.

This clone occurred once. This chain uses TRBV11-2 with TRBJ2-7; the match to TRBD2 covers 8 bases. The CDR3 covers 16 residues. The ends lost 5 bases at V and 2 bases at J; junction bases unmatched: 11. In germline, CDR1 is SGHAT, CDR2 FQNNGV. In DNA, the CDR3 is TGTGCCAGCAGCCCCCGCGGTAGCGGGATTACCTACGAGCAGTACTTC. Residues: CASSPRGSGITYEQYF. Drawing the rest from reference TRBV11-2 and TRBJ2-7, the complete variable domain is EAGVAQSPRYKIIEKRQSVAFWCNPISGHATLYWYQQILGQGPKLLIQFQNNGVVDDSQLPKDRFSAERLKGVDSTLKIQPAKLEDSAVYLCASSPRGSGITYEQYFGPGTRLTVT.

V usage is TRBV29-1 and J usage is TRBJ2-7; D assignment may be TRBD1 or TRBD2 (6 bases each). CDR3 length equals 13 residues. Trimming stripped 5 bases from V and 1 base from J, with 12 bases between. Germline-derived CDR1 and CDR2 are SQVTM and ANQGSEA. The CDR3 DNA sequence: TGCAGCGTTTATTGGGGGGCTTCCTACGAGCAGTACTTC. Amino acid sequence: CSVYWGASYEQYF.

The genes are TRBV27 and TRBJ2-1; TRBD2 agrees at 9 bases. The CDR3 runs to 15 residues. The V gene's germline CDR1 is MNHEY and CDR2 SMNVEV (reference sequence). V lost 3 bases and J lost 5; bases outside the gene matches: 5. CDR3 residues: CASSLAGGIDNEQFF. In DNA form, the CDR3 reads TGTGCCAGCAGTTTGGCGGGAGGGATCGACAATGAGCAGTTCTTC.

The V and J genes are TRBV11-2 and TRBJ2-1; weak D call: TRBD2 (6 bases). V lost 4 bases and J 3 bases, leaving 10 bases between the germline ends. Germline V gene sequence: CDR1 SGHAT, CDR2 FQNNGV. The CDR3 spans 14 residues. The DNA for the CDR3 is TGTGCCAGCAGCTCGGGGGATTACTACAATGAGCAGTTCTTC. Translated, it gives CASSSGDYYNEQFF. The complete variable domain, with remaining parts taken from reference TRBV11-2 and TRBJ2-1, reads EAGVAQSPRYKIIEKRQSVAFWCNPISGHATLYWYQQILGQGPKLLIQFQNNGVVDDSQLPKDRFSAERLKGVDSTLKIQPAKLEDSAVYLCASSSGDYYNEQFFGPGTRLTVL.

The CDR3 DNA follows: TGTGCCAGCAGCAAATGGGGGAGTTCCTACGAGCAGTACTTC. This gives the protein CASSKWGSSYEQYF. The chain uses TRBV21-1 and TRBJ2-7. TRBV21-1 is a pseudogene. The CDR3 covers 14 residues.

This chain links TRBV14 with TRBJ2-7, with D unresolved. Per germline, CDR1 SGHDN and CDR2 FVKESK. CDR3 size: 14 residues. Trimming shortened V by 0 bases and J by 3 bases, and 9 bases separated the two germline ends. The DNA of the CDR3 is TGTGCCAGCAGCCAAGATAACCTGGTCTACGAGCAGTACTTC. Translated, it gives CASSQDNLVYEQYF.

The V and J genes are TRBV7-6 and TRBJ2-7, with TRBD2 identical over 8 bases. This CDR3 has 14 amino acids. Germline loops: CDR1 SGHVS, CDR2 FNYEAQ. After removal of 5 bases from V and 2 bases from J, the junction contained 5 bases not matched to a gene. CDR3 loop: CASSLGRAPYEQYF. The CDR3 DNA follows: TGTGCCAGCAGCCTCGGGAGGGCCCCCTACGAGCAGTACTTC.

This sequence joins TRBV5-6 and TRBJ2-7; 8 nucleotides line up with TRBD1. CDR1 is SGHDT, CDR2 YYEEEE, per germline. V dropped 3 bases and J dropped 3; count of bases not matched to a gene: 8. The CDR3 runs 15 residues. CDR3 protein: CASSSSGTGLYEQYF. CDR3 in DNA: TGTGCCAGCAGCTCATCCGGGACAGGACTCTACGAGCAGTACTTC.

V usage is TRBV25-1 and J usage is TRBJ1-1; D is uncertain. Germline CDR1 reads MGHDK; CDR2 reads SYGVNS. Trimming shortened V by 3 bases and J by 3 bases, and 11 bases separated the two germline ends. The CDR3 runs to 14 residues. As DNA, the CDR3 is TGTGCCAGCAGTGAGGCGGTGGTCGACACTGAAGCTTTCTTT. Its translation is CASSEAVVDTEAFF.

This clone was detected only once. J is TRBJ1-4 and V is TRBV11-2; possible D gene TRBD1, 5 bases. The CDR3 runs 15 residues. The germline gives CDR1 SGHAT, CDR2 FQNNGV. The V and J ends lost 2 bases and 2 bases respectively, with 9 bases between them. The CDR3 sequence: CASSLYGGTNEKLFF. The CDR3 DNA reads TGTGCCAGCAGCTTATACGGGGGGACTAATGAAAAACTGTTTTTT.

V and J are TRBV2 and TRBJ1-1; D is possibly TRBD1 (6 bases). The germline gives CDR1 SNHLY, CDR2 FYNNEI. This CDR3 comprises 17 residues. Trimming took 7 bases from V and 4 from J, leaving 25 bases between them. CDR3 in amino acids: CASTLQRGGSVLTEAFF. CDR3 in DNA: TGTGCCAGCACCCTTCAACGTGGGGGCTCGGTTCTCACTGAAGCTTTCTTT.

About this clone itself: In the same sample, other DNA sequences code for this CDR3. Here the CDR3 reads CASSVGQYNEQFF. The CDR3 region has the DNA TGTGCCAGCAGCGTAGGGCAATACAATGAGCAGTTCTTC. V usage is TRBV9 and J usage is TRBJ2-1; no clear D gene. The CDR3 length is 13 residues. Trimming took 0 bases from V and 4 from J, leaving 5 bases between them. CDR1 SGDLS and CDR2 YYNGEE come from the germline V gene.

V and J are TRBV27 and TRBJ1-1; D uncertain. Trimming removed 8 bases from V and 4 bases from J, with 11 bases in between. CDR1 is MNHEY and CDR2 is SMNVEV in the germline V gene (reference sequence). The CDR3 is 12 amino acids. The CDR3 DNA reads TGTGCCAGCCGGTGGGGAACCACTGAAGCTTTCTTT. As protein: CASRWGTTEAFF.

The V gene is TRBV7-3, the J gene TRBJ2-7; TRBD2 matches at 9 bases. The CDR3 loop spans 15 amino acids. With 5 bases clipped from V and 3 bases from J, the junction kept 8 bases outside the gene matches. Germline CDR1 is SGHTA and CDR2 is FQGTGA. CDR3 sequence reads: CASSPLAGAGYEQYF. For the CDR3, the DNA is TGTGCCAGCAGCCCATTAGCGGGAGCAGGCTACGAGCAGTACTTC.

The rearrangement links TRBV7-2 to TRBJ2-2; unclear D gene. Germline-derived CDR1 and CDR2 are SGHTA and FQGNSA. The CDR3 is 18 residues long. The CDR3 loop is CASPISGAIDPNTGELFF. CDR3 DNA: TGTGCGAGTCCTATATCGGGCGCGATAGACCCTAACACCGGGGAGCTGTTTTTT.

This rearrangement joins TRBV15 to TRBJ1-2, with 8 bases that match TRBD1. There are 14 residues in the CDR3. V gave up 3 bases and J gave up 8 bases; unmatched junction bases: 8. From germline, CDR1 is LNHNV and CDR2 YYDKDF (reference sequence). CDR3 protein: CATSSFQGAGGYTF. As DNA, the CDR3 is TGTGCCACCAGCAGTTTTCAGGGGGCGGGCGGCTACACCTTC.